The present entry profiles one TCR beta chain with its context. Only in-frame clones appear in the TCRdb table, and some are missing; sequencing was by immunoSEQ multiplex PCR. The sample lists about 110,000 clones, 75% to 95% seen once, with roughly 1.3% in the top ten. Trimming took off 3 bases at V and 0 bases at J, with 13 bases between the two ends. CDR3 length equals 17 residues. Germline-derived CDR1 and CDR2 are SGHDT and YYEEEE. This specimen belongs to a study of blood T cell repertoires in COVID-19. Sequenced: peripheral blood. The receptor's source is a woman in her twenties or thirties with acute or convalescent COVID-19. The chain uses TRBV5-6 and TRBJ2-6; D not certain. The CDR3 nucleotides are TGTGCCAGCAGCTCCGACACCGATTCCTCTGGGGCCAACGTCCTGACTTTC. Amino acid sequence: CASSSDTDSSGANVLTF.